This TCR beta chain was documented in a study of blood T cell repertoires in COVID-19. Study-level information: PBMCs, B-cell-depleted T cells, or T cells provided the cDNA or gDNA that made up the material.

Per the authors' pipeline: How many nucleated cells were present was estimated from reference gene primer amplification. The data were produced by immunoSEQ multiplex PCR, yet TCRdb's version contains in-frame clones alone and is incomplete. That table supplies the V and J calls and clone size; D and trimming were determined from the DNA. Among approximately 280,000 clones listed, 85% were seen once. CDR1 is GTSNPN, CDR2 SVGIG, per germline (reference sequence). CDR3 size: 15 residues. The V gene end was trimmed by 1 base and the J gene end by 7 bases; junction bases not matched to a gene: 12. Participants were aged roughly 18 to 100 years from about two dozen US areas. Clinical histories supplied by participants themselves formed the basis of cohort assignment.

This chain connects TRBV30 to TRBJ1-1; 7 nucleotides match TRBD1. The sequencing input was PBMCs or T cells enriched from blood (not recorded which). This TCR was recovered from a woman between 50 and 59 years old who had recovered from COVID-19. CDR3 sequence reads: CAWSAEDRSSYEAFF. CDR3 nucleotides: TGTGCCTGGAGTGCCGAGGACAGGAGCTCTTATGAAGCTTTCTTT.